What follows are 18 T cell receptor beta chains derived from one specimen sequenced in a study of vaccination effects on CD4 cells after COVID-19. Here immunoSEQ multiplex PCR was the method, and the copy in TCRdb shows in-frame clones only, minus some. This table has under 13,000 clones, 74% appearing once. Antigens for these TCRs are unknown. ViraFEST assay sequencing came after antigen-specific CD4+ T cells were expanded with viral peptide pools. Isolation of CD4+ T cells took place after about 10 days of culture. The sample was CD4+ T cells from PBMCs cultured with HCoV-229E spike peptides, taken before COVID-19 vaccination. Receptors were obtained from a human donor who received a COVID-19 vaccine.

This clone was detected only once. The rearrangement joins TRBV28 to TRBJ2-5, with 9 bases identical to TRBD1. The germline V gene has CDR1 MDHEN and CDR2 SYDVKM. The CDR3 sequence is 14 residues long. With V trimmed by 6 bases and J by 8 bases, 10 bases remained unmatched. DNA for the CDR3: TGTGCCAGCAGGGAGGACAGGGGACACTATACCCAGTACTTC. This gives the protein CASREDRGHYTQYF.

V usage is TRBV2 and J usage is TRBJ2-5; D may be TRBD1 or TRBD2 (6 bases each). V was clipped by 6 bases and J by 5 bases, with 13 bases between them. CDR3 length: 13 amino acids. Germline CDR1 SNHLY, CDR2 FYNNEI. In DNA, the CDR3 is TGTGCCAGCAGCGGTACAGGGAGGGAGACCCAGTACTTC. It translates to CASSGTGRETQYF.

The chain carries TRBV6-1 and TRBJ2-1; D remains ambiguous. From germline, CDR1 is MNHNS and CDR2 SASEGT. The CDR3 has 16 amino acids. V was cut by 3 bases and J by 3 bases, with 15 bases left in between. The CDR3 protein is CASSELAVPNYNEQFF. CDR3 coding DNA: TGTGCCAGCAGTGAGTTGGCCGTACCGAACTACAATGAGCAGTTCTTC.

The chain joins TRBV6-4 to TRBJ2-2; unclear D gene. From germline, CDR1 is MRHNA and CDR2 SNTAGT. There are 16 residues in the CDR3. V was pared by 5 bases and J by 4 bases, with 17 bases between. The DNA for the CDR3 is TGTGCCAGCAGTCCAACGGCCGAACGTTCCACCGGGGAGCTGTTTTTT. Encoded protein: CASSPTAERSTGELFF.

The table lists this clone with a count of one. This chain uses TRBV28 with TRBJ2-7; 7 nucleotides match TRBD1. The junction had 12 bases not matched to a gene; V was cut back by 7 bases and J by 3 bases. The CDR3 runs to 15 residues. Germline V gives CDR1 MDHEN, CDR2 SYDVKM. CDR3 in DNA: TGTGCCAGCACCACCCCGGACAGGAGCCTCTACGAGCAGTACTTC. This encodes CASTTPDRSLYEQYF.

This clone showed up just a few times. The CDR3 is CASSLGLGPQHF. Here the CDR3 DNA reads TGTGCCAGCAGCTTAGGCCTTGGACCCCAGCATTTT. The chain carries TRBV7-2 and TRBJ1-5; no clear D gene. Germline V gene sequence: CDR1 SGHTA, CDR2 FQGNSA. V lost 1 base to trimming and J lost 10 bases, with 8 bases between them. The CDR3 consists of 12 residues.

The genes are TRBV4-3 and TRBJ1-5; tentative D call: TRBD1 (5 bases). This CDR3 region has 14 residues. Germline lookup yields CDR1 LGHNA and CDR2 YSLEER. The V end lost 2 bases, the J end lost 7 bases, and 12 bases lay between the germline ends. CDR3 amino acids: CASSQRGGHQPQHF. The DNA for the CDR3 is TGCGCCAGCAGCCAAAGGGGAGGGCACCAGCCCCAGCATTTT.

The V call is TRBV6-5, the J call TRBJ2-7; possible D gene TRBD1, 6 bases. The length of the CDR3 is 14 residues. Germline V lookup: CDR1 MNHEY, CDR2 SVGAGI. With 6 bases removed from V and 3 bases from J, the gap between germline ends came to 15 bases. The CDR3, as DNA: TGTGCCAGCAGCCGGGACACCCTGAACTACGAGCAGTACTTC. It translates to CASSRDTLNYEQYF.

This clone was seen a few times. This rearrangement joins TRBV2 to TRBJ2-2; D ambiguous. There are 11 residues in the CDR3. The V and J ends lost 8 bases and 6 bases respectively, with 7 bases between them. Germline CDR1 SNHLY, CDR2 FYNNEI. As DNA, the CDR3 is TGTGCCAGCTCGGTAGCCGGGGAGCTGTTTTTT. As protein: CASSVAGELFF.

This clone was seen only a few times. This chain links TRBV27 with TRBJ2-1, with TRBD2 matching 10 bases. This CDR3 comprises 15 residues. Per germline, CDR1 MNHEY and CDR2 SMNVEV (reference sequence). The V and J ends lost 3 bases and 9 bases, in that order; junction bases with no gene match: 8. The CDR3 nucleotides read TGTGCCAGCAGTTTGGTACTAGCGGGGTGGAGTGAGCAGTTCTTC. This sequence encodes CASSLVLAGWSEQFF.

In its sample, this clone was seen a few times. The rearrangement links TRBV10-3 to TRBJ2-2; D may be TRBD1 (6 bases). Trimming cost V 7 bases and J 0 bases, with 9 bases left between them. CDR1 and CDR2 from the germline V gene are ENHRY and SYGVKD. There are 14 residues in the CDR3. The CDR3: CAITGQSNTGELFF. CDR3 DNA sequence: TGTGCCATCACGGGACAATCGAACACCGGGGAGCTGTTTTTT.

This clone was seen a handful of times. The V and J genes are TRBV6-2 or TRBV6-3 and TRBJ1-6; D gene uncertain. Trimming stripped 5 bases from V and 10 bases from J, with 12 bases between. This CDR3 spans 13 amino acids. The germline CDR1 and CDR2 sequences are MNHEY and SVGEGT. The CDR3 nucleotides are TGTGCCAGCAGTACTCCAGGCAGCTCACCCCTCCACTTT. This translates into CASSTPGSSPLHF.

V gene TRBV6-1 combines with J gene TRBJ1-2; D may be TRBD1 (5 bases). Trimming left V 2 bases short and J 8 bases short, with 15 bases between. The germline V gene has CDR1 MNHNS and CDR2 SASEGT. The CDR3 runs to 14 residues. The CDR3 sequence: CASSERVRGVGYTF. The CDR3, as DNA: TGTGCCAGCAGTGAAAGGGTCAGAGGGGTAGGCTACACCTTC.

The rearrangement uses TRBV2 and TRBJ1-2, with 9 bases fitting TRBD1. Trimming at V came to 4 bases and at J to 3 bases, leaving 12 bases not matched to a gene. Germline CDR1 reads SNHLY; CDR2 reads FYNNEI. The CDR3 is 17 residues long. CDR3 sequence: CASSAHRGRPQDYGYTF. In nucleotides, the CDR3 is TGTGCCAGCAGTGCCCACAGGGGGCGACCTCAGGACTATGGCTACACCTTC.

The rearrangement links TRBV15 to TRBJ2-1, with D possibly called TRBD1 or TRBD2 (5 bases each). V was trimmed by 3 bases and J by 10 bases, leaving 13 bases between them. The CDR3 consists of 13 residues. Germline V gene lookup returns CDR1 LNHNV and CDR2 YYDKDF (reference sequence). CDR3 nucleotides: TGTGCCACCAGCAGTGGGACGGGCGGGGAGCAGTTCTTC. This gives the protein CATSSGTGGEQFF. Using reference TRBV15 and TRBJ2-1 for the parts outside the CDR3, the full variable domain is DAMVIQNPRYQVTQFGKPVTLSCSQTLNHNVMYWYQQKSSQAPKLLFHYYDKDFNNEADTPDNFQSRRPNTSFCFLDIRSPGLGDTAMYLCATSSGTGGEQFFGPGTRLTVL.

The chain couples TRBV7-2 to TRBJ2-1; D unclear. The CDR3 is made up of 17 amino acids. Germline V gives CDR1 SGHTA, CDR2 FQGNSA. V lost 5 bases to trimming and J lost 7 bases, with 24 bases between them. The CDR3, as DNA: TGTGCCAGCAGCCAGCTTTGGGCTAAGGGTACTATGAATGAGCAGTTCTTC. Translation: CASSQLWAKGTMNEQFF.

The V and J genes are TRBV29-1 and TRBJ1-2; 9 bases fit TRBD1. From germline, CDR1 is SQVTM and CDR2 ANQGSEA. This CDR3 spans 14 amino acids. V was clipped by 1 base and J by 5 bases; unmatched bases: 5. The CDR3 loop is CSVEAGQGPYGYTF. The CDR3 nucleotides read TGCAGCGTTGAAGCGGGACAGGGCCCATATGGCTACACCTTC.

The chain joins TRBV5-8 to TRBJ2-4; 9 nucleotides line up with TRBD1. V lost 4 bases, J lost 0 bases, and 5 bases stayed unmatched. CDR1 and CDR2 (germline): SGHTS, YDEGEE. The CDR3 has 16 amino acids. CDR3 residues: CASSADRGGAKNIQYF. The CDR3 DNA follows: TGTGCCAGCAGCGCCGACAGGGGGGGAGCCAAAAACATTCAGTACTTC.